This TCR beta chain originates from a study of T cell responses to AZD1222 COVID-19 vaccine. The CDR3 contains 15 residues. Germline V CDR1 and CDR2: SGHDN, FVKESK. V lost 4 bases and J lost 5, with 17 bases in between. Measured with immunoSEQ multiplex PCR; TCRdb has only the in-frame clones, and not every one. The repertoire holds around 180,000 clones, 88% seen once, with about 0.53% in the top ten. Specimen: peripheral blood, collected on day 0 of AZD1222 vaccination. This TCR was sampled from an adult in good health. The rearrangement joins TRBV14 to TRBJ2-5; TRBD1 or TRBD2 may be the D gene (6 bases each). The CDR3 loop reads CASSPSWGARETQYF. Written as DNA, the CDR3 is TGTGCCAGCAGCCCAAGCTGGGGGGCCAGGGAGACCCAGTACTTC.